This TCR beta chain was retrieved from a study of cytomegalovirus exposure and HLA in healthy donors (TCRdb year 2017). In the study overall: An earlier analysis of some 600 of the donors reported under 300 Gb of sequence data and 117 million unique TCR beta sequences obtained from approximately 180 million T cells. The aim of the study was to test whether cataloging public T cell receptors could identify signatures of past pathogen exposure. Roughly five DR-DQ haplotypes were handled as single units for association and clustering, since linkage in the cohort was strong. Genome-wide SNP genotypes for about 60% of the roughly 670 donors were used in a later genetic analysis, which treated that subset as a discovery cohort. Of the roughly 410 genotyped donors, approximately 81% were placed in the genetic ancestry cluster associated with self-reported Caucasian donors. Among about 400 genotyped donors of the cohort, an average of approximately 240,000 unique TCR beta nucleotide sequences was sequenced per donor, of which 15% to 20% were non-productive. The later analysis used no new phenotypic data to find candidate immune exposures, relying instead on TCR beta sequences and their occurrence across donors. The study used immunosequencing to profile the T cell repertoires of approximately 690 subjects and linked those repertoires to cytomegalovirus serostatus. In addition to the first cohort of 666 subjects, a separate validation cohort of around 110 different subjects was used. All discovery cohort repertoires had been generated using a single sequencing platform. To decide whether each TCR beta V gene segment behaved as functional or pseudogenic, an earlier analysis of some 580 of the donors relied on high-throughput TCR beta sequencing. In a later analysis, previously published TCR beta repertoires from about 670 donors were re-analyzed and high-resolution HLA genotyping was added so that TCR occurrence patterns could be studied. Both class I and class II loci were covered by HLA typing, at four-digit resolution. The study combined high-throughput TCR immunosequencing, statistical association of individual TCRs with disease status, and machine learning to predict cytomegalovirus infection status. Donor age, sex, ethnicity and CMV serostatus were compiled alongside the repertoire data. About 300 gigabases of sequencing data and 70 million to 100 million unique TCR sequences were included in an early release covering about 700 HLA-typed donors. Typing coverage differed by locus: A, B, C, DRB1 and DQB1 were typed in about 620-640 donors, DQA1 in about 500, DPA1 in nearly 610, and DPB1 in 450 to 480.

Broad study findings and their caveats: Linkage disequilibrium might explain the correlated functional status among segregating V segments, but an unknown experimental factor could not be ruled out. In an earlier analysis of fewer than 700 of the donors, most TCR beta V segments appeared in productive rearrangements about 87% or about 30% of the time, broadly matching IMGT annotations. Assigning TCR associations to individual alleles was difficult when HLA alleles, especially DR and DQ, strongly co-occurred. An association between a missense DCLRE1C variant and V-gene and J-gene trimming of TCR beta chains was found in a later genetic analysis and replicated in an independent cohort. Because counts were too low, approximately 18 rarely observed V segments, including chromosome 9 orphons, were excluded from the earlier analysis of about 500 of the donors. According to the authors, the approach could potentially be generalized to other disease states and immunological phenotypes. Most TCR sequences were observed very rarely across donors, whereas some public TCRs were present in many individuals. The cohort was sequenced for TCR beta chains only, and without alpha or paired-chain data the features that could be detected were limited. Some IMGT-functional V segments, including TRBV6-2 and TRBV6-3, could not be told apart with the 87-base-pair reads, so those segments were excluded. The classifier was reported to diagnose cytomegalovirus status with high specificity and sensitivity in both the original and validation cohorts. At a false discovery rate of 0.05, a later analysis linked around 17,000 TCR beta sequences to specific HLA alleles. In a later analysis, the rate of TCR association differed among HLA loci, with DRB1 alleles having the most associated TCRs and HLA-C alleles having the fewest. Several of the top co-occurrence clusters appeared to be linked to parvovirus B19, influenza, CMV and Epstein-Barr virus, according to a later analysis. Compared with the roughly 670-donor mean, donors in an Asian-associated ancestry cluster had fewer N-insertions in productive TCRs, according to a later genetic analysis. Immune exposure information for the cohort was limited to CMV serostatus. A cluster of highly shared sequence variants was judged likely to represent a technical artifact of the sequencing pipeline. Roughly uniform sequencing depth across donors was assumed in presence/absence analyses, although this assumption may not hold. A further reported finding was that TCR beta sequences accurately predicted the HLA-A and HLA-B alleles for most subjects in the first cohort. The study listed approximately 150 TCR beta chains as associated with cytomegalovirus. In a later analysis, HLA-associated TCR beta chains showed more clonal expansion and lower generation probabilities than non-associated chains that were equally common. In vitro tests confirmed that three of the cytomegalovirus-associated TCR beta chains recognize cytomegalovirus antigens. In a later analysis, most CMV-associated TCR beta chains were found to appear HLA-restricted, with HLA associations seemingly driven largely by CMV exposure. Because HLA typing was unavailable for some donors at each locus, only the typed subset was used in association tests.

The germline V gene (reference sequence) specifies LNHDA as CDR1 and SQIVND as CDR2. The CDR3 contains 15 residues, cysteine and phenylalanine counted. The read is trimmed to its CDR3 DNA, 45 bases read in frame from base 1. V is clipped by 6 bases and J by 0 bases, and the sequence between their germline boundaries is 14 bases long. The cohort was made up of approximately 670 healthy bone marrow donors. All cohort members were sampled while nominally healthy, although unrecorded immune exposures were likely present. The donor tested CMV seropositive and was one of the 289 seropositive cohort members. Every donor gave a peripheral blood sample, and the peripheral blood mononuclear cells from that sample were used for TCR beta sequencing. The Qiagen DNeasy Blood Extraction Kit was used to extract genomic DNA from the blood cell samples. Library prep was done by the immunoSEQ multiplex PCR assay. A mixture of 60 forward primers for TCR Vbeta segments and 13 reverse primers for TCR Jbeta segments was used in the multiplex PCR. The CDR3 region of rearranged TCR beta genes was amplified from genomic DNA with a multiplex PCR assay. Amplified TCR beta libraries were sequenced as 87-base-pair reads on the Illumina HiSeq System. As for how the authors treated the data: Across the 670 or so repertoires, a later analysis counted roughly 77 million unique TCR beta chains, about 10 million of which were shared by at least two donors. A nearest-neighbor algorithm error-corrected the raw reads and collapsed the reads into unique sequences, merging closely related sequences to remove PCR and sequencing errors. V, D and J gene segments were assigned by aligning CDR3 sequences to IMGT reference sequences. For a sequence to be retained, a match of at least six nucleotides was required to both a V gene segment and a J gene segment. A rearrangement was called productive if the CDR3 had no stop codons and remained in frame with V and J, and every other rearrangement was called non-productive. CDR3 was defined by IMGT convention, running from the second conserved V-encoded cysteine to the conserved J-encoded phenylalanine. In an earlier analysis of just under 600 of the donors, sequences lacking an unambiguous match to a single V gene segment were excluded. An earlier analysis of 587 of the donors classified V segments as functional when productive rearrangements were above 56.7% and as segregating when the standard deviation between donors was above 5%. A statistical classification framework was developed to diagnose cytomegalovirus status using the catalog of TCR beta chain sequences. A later analysis assigned V and J genes by comparing TCR nucleotide sequences with IMGT/GENE-DB human TR gene sequences. A later analysis assigned CDR3 sequences and most-parsimonious VDJ recombination scenarios with the TCRdist pipeline. A later analysis defined each TCR beta chain by its CDR3 amino acid sequence plus V-gene family, and excluded reads lacking a unique V-gene family. As a way to deal with suspected cross-contamination and a sequencing artifact, a later analysis dropped hundreds of nucleotide sequences that were highly shared and had low generation probability. In a later analysis, a clonal expansion index was calculated for each public chain from normalized within-repertoire ranks of inferred template counts. In a later analysis, generation probabilities were computed using a VDJ recombination model fitted to out-of-frame rearrangements, and the results were checked against IGoR. In a later analysis, hypergeometric tests were used to score TCR-TCR, TCR-HLA and TCR-CMV co-occurrence, with a repertoire-size bias correction applied to TCR pairs. A later analysis estimated false discovery rates by permuting HLA or CMV assignments 20 times. In a later analysis, co-occurring TCRs were grouped with DBSCAN, and TCRdist sequence similarity was added when clustering was performed within HLA-allele-positive subsets. Co-occurrence clustering excluded repertoires with fewer than 30,000 or more than 120,000 public chains, plus five with anomalous nucleotide sharing. Imported from immuneACCESS, the table was reduced by TCRdb to in-frame sequences with V and J called. These copies leave out some clones; in studies compared against another copy, an unresolved V gene accounts for under half, and the cause of the remainder is not known. The D gene and trimming were derived from the DNA, and the V and J assignments and clone size from that table. The sample records 130,000 or so clones, 77% of which are singletons. The ten largest clones capture approximately 6.3% of the sample.

About this clone: Which antigen it targets is not known. Base qualities are not provided; no much larger clone lies one nucleotide away.

The sample consisted of PBMCs. This TCR came from a man younger than 30 in good health and CMV-seropositive. Recombination joined TRBV19 with TRBJ1-1; the D gene lacks a confident call. In nucleotide form, the sequence is TGTGCCAGTAGGAGCCTCGGGATAATGAACACTGAAGCTTTCTTT. This gives the protein CASRSLGIMNTEAFF.